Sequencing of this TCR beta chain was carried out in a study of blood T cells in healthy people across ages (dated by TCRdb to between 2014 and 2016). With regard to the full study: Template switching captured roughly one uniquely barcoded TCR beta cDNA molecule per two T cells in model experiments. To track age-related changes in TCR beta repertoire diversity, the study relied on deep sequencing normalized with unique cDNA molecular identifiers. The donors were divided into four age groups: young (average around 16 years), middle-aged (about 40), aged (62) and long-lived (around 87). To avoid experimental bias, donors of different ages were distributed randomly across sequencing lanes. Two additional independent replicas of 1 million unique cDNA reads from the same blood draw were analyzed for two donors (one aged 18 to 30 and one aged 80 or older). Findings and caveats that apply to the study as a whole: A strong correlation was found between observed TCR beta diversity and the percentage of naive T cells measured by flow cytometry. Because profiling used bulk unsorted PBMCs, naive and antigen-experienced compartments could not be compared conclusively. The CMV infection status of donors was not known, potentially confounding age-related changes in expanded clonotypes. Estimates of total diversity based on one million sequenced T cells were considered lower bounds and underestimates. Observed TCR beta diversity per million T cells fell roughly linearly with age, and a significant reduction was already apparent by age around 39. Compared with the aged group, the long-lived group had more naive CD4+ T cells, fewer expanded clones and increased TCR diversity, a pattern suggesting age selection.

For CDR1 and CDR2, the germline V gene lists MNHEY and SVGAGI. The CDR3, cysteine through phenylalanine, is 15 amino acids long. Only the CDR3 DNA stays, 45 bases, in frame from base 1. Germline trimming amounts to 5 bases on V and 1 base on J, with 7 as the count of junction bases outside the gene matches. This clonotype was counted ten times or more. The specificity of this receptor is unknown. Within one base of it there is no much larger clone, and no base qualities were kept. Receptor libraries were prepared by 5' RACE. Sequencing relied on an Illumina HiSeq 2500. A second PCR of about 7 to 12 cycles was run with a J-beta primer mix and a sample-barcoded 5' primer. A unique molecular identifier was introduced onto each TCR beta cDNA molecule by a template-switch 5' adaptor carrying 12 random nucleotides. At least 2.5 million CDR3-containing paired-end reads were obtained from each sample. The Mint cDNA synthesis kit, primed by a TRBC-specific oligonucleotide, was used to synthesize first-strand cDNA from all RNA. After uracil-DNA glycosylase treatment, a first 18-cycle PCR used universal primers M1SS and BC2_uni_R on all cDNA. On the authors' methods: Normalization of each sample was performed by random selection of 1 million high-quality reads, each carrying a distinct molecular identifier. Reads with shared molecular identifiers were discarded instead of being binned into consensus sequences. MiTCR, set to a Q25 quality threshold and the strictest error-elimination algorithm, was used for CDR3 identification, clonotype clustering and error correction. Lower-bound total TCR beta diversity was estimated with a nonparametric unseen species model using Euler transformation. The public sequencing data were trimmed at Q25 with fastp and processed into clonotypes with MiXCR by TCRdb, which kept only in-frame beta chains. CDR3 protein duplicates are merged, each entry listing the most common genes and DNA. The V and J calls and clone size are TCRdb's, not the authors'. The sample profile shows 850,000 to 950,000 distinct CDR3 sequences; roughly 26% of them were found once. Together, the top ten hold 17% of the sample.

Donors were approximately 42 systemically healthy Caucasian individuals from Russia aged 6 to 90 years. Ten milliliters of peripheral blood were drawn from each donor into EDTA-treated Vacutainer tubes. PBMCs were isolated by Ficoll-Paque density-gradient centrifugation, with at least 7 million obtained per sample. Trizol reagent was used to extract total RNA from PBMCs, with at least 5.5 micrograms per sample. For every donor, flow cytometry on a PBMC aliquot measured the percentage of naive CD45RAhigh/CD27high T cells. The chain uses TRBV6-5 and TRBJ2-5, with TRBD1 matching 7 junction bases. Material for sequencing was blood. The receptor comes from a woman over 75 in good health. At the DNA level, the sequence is TGTGCCAGCAGTCGTAGGGACAGCCTCCAAGAGACCCAGTACTTC. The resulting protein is CASSRRDSLQETQYF.